This T cell receptor (beta chain) was retrieved from a study of blood T cell repertoires in COVID-19. Study as a whole: Samples came from the United States, Italy and Spain, spanning acute and convalescent COVID-19. T cells, B-cell-depleted T cells, or PBMCs supplied cDNA or gDNA.

In the original analysis: From reference gene primer amplification, estimates of nucleated cell counts were derived. Repertoires were generated with immunoSEQ multiplex PCR, while TCRdb's copy carries only in-frame clones and drops some. That table supplies the V and J calls and clone size; D and trimming were determined from the DNA. The profile covers 95,000 to 110,000 clones, with about 89% appearing a single time and roughly 5.3% taken by the ten largest. CDR1 MNHEY and CDR2 SVGEGT come from the germline V gene. This CDR3 spans 15 amino acids. Unmatched junction bases numbered 8, after V lost 5 bases and J lost 3 bases.

The chain is built from TRBV6-2 or TRBV6-3 and TRBJ2-7; 9 nucleotides match TRBD2. The sample comprised peripheral blood. The receptor's source is a human donor in a cohort sampled during active COVID-19. DNA of the CDR3: TGTGCCAGCAGTGACGCCGGGACTAGCTTCTACGAGCAGTACTTC. It yields the protein CASSDAGTSFYEQYF.